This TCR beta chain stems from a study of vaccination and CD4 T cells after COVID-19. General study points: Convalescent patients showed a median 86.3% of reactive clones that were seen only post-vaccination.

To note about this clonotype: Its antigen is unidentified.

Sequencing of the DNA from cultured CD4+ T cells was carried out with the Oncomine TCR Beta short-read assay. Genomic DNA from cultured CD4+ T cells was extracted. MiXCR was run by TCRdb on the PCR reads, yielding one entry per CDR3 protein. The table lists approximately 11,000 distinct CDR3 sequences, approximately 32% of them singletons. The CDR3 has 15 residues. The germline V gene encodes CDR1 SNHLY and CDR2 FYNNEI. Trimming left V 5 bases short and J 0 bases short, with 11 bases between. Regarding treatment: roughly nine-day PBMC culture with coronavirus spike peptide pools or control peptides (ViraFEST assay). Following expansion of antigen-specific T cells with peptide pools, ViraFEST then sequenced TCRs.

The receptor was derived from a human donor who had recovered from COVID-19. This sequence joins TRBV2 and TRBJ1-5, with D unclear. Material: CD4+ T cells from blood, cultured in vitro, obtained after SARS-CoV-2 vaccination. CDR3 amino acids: CASSSGFLSNQPQHF. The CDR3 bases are TGTGCCAGCAGTTCCGGGTTCCTTAGCAATCAGCCCCAGCATTTT.